A selection of T cell receptor beta chains follows, all from one sample in a study of blood T cell repertoires in COVID-19. Assay used: immunoSEQ multiplex PCR; TCRdb lists only in-frame clones, some missing. Altogether tens of thousands of clones are present, 85% to 90% being singletons, with the ten largest covering around 27%. The sample consisted of peripheral blood. The receptors here all came from a human donor in a cohort sampled during active COVID-19. Both conserved end residues are part of each CDR3. The D gene is left open where the match is weak. Some rows mark clone size as missing; the rest say once, few, many or name a class of expanded clone.

size	V	J	D	DNA	CDR3
few	TRBV6-5	TRBJ1-2	TRBD1	TGTGCCAGCAGTTACGGGGACAGGGGGCTTGGCTACACCTTC	CASSYGDRGLGYTF
NA	TRBV18	TRBJ2-4	NA	TGTGCCAGCTCACCACAGCTAGCCAAAAACATTCAGTACTTC	CASSPQLAKNIQYF
once	TRBV18	TRBJ2-2	TRBD1	TGTGCCAGCTCACCACCGGGACAGGGGCCTCTGGCCGGGGAGCTGTTTTTT	CASSPPGQGPLAGELFF
NA	TRBV19	TRBJ1-5	NA	TGTGCCAGTAGTGAGGCAGGGAATCAGCCCCAGCATTTT	CASSEAGNQPQHF
once	TRBV3-1/TRBV3-2	TRBJ2-7	TRBD2	TGTGCCAGCAGCTTAGCGGGAGTGGGCTACGAGCAGTACTTC	CASSLAGVGYEQYF
once	TRBV3-1/TRBV3-2	TRBJ1-2	NA	TGTGCCAGCAGCCAACGACGTAATGGGGGGGCCGGCTATGGCTACACCTTC	CASSQRRNGGAGYGYTF
NA	TRBV7-9	TRBJ2-1	NA	TGTGCCAGCAGCTTAGAGATCCGGGGGAATGAGCAGTTCTTC	CASSLEIRGNEQFF
NA	TRBV6-5	TRBJ1-5	NA	TGTGCCAGCAGGGGGACTTTGCACGGTCAGCCCCAGCATTTT	CASRGTLHGQPQHF
NA	TRBV6-2/TRBV6-3	TRBJ2-1	NA	TGTGCCAGCAGTTTCCCAACTAGAAACAATGAGCAGTTCTTC	CASSFPTRNNEQFF
NA	TRBV24-1	TRBJ2-7	TRBD2	TGTGCCACCAGTGATTCTTCTAGCGGGAGCTACGAGCAGTACTTC	CATSDSSSGSYEQYF
few	TRBV5-1	TRBJ2-1	NA	TGCGCCAGCAGCTTGGGAGACTCTCCTTACGATGAGCAGTTCTTC	CASSLGDSPYDEQFF
NA	TRBV5-4	TRBJ2-4	TRBD2	TGTGCCAGCAGCCCCGGGGGGTTGAACATTCAGTACTTC	CASSPGGLNIQYF
NA	TRBV11-2	TRBJ2-4	NA	TGTGCCAGCAGCTTAGAGCGGGCGGGAAGACGTGACATTCAGTACTTC	CASSLERAGRRDIQYF
NA	TRBV5-1	TRBJ2-5	TRBD2	TGCGCCACCAGCATTCTTCCGGGACTATGGGAGACCCAGTACTTC	CATSILPGLWETQYF
once	TRBV10-3	TRBJ2-7	NA	TGTGCCATCAGCCCCGACAGGCGCGGACCCGTCTCCTACGAGCAGTACTTC	CAISPDRRGPVSYEQYF
NA	TRBV7-2	TRBJ2-6	TRBD1	TGTGCCAGCAGCCCGGGACAGGGGCGCTCTGGGGCCAACGTCCTGACTTTC	CASSPGQGRSGANVLTF
NA	TRBV29-1	TRBJ2-1	NA	TGCAGCGTCTCAGGGAATTCCTACAATGAGCAGTTCTTC	CSVSGNSYNEQFF
NA	TRBV6-5	TRBJ2-7	TRBD1	TGTGCCAGCAGTTTGACAGGGCCCCACTACGAGCAGTACTTC	CASSLTGPHYEQYF
NA	TRBV6-5	TRBJ1-2	TRBD1	TGTGCCAGCGACCCAGGGACAGGGGGAAGCTACACCTTC	CASDPGTGGSYTF
once	TRBV5-1	TRBJ2-7	NA	TGCGCCAGCAGCATTACCGGGACATCCCTATACGAGCAGTACTTC	CASSITGTSLYEQYF
NA	TRBV9	TRBJ2-1	NA	TGTGCCAGCAGCGTAGCTAGTCCGAATGAGCAGTTCTTC	CASSVASPNEQFF
few	TRBV7-6	TRBJ2-2	NA	TGTGCCAGCAGCTTAGCAACAGGGACCGGGGAGCTGTTTTTT	CASSLATGTGELFF
NA	TRBV19	TRBJ1-5	TRBD1	TGTGCCAGTAGTATAGGACAGGGGAATCAGCCCCAGCATTTT	CASSIGQGNQPQHF
few	TRBV2	TRBJ2-7	NA	TGTGCCAGCAGTGAAACCCCACCGCCGGGTTCCGAGCAGTACTTC	CASSETPPPGSEQYF
NA	TRBV12-3/TRBV12-4	TRBJ1-2	TRBD1	TGTGCCAGCAGCCCCCCCTCTTGGACAGGGGCAACCTTC	CASSPPSWTGATF
NA	TRBV5-1	TRBJ1-2	TRBD1	TGCGCCAGCAGCTTGGCCGCGACCGGGACAGGGAGCGGCTACACCTTC	CASSLAATGTGSGYTF
NA	TRBV7-8	TRBJ1-2	NA	TGTGCCAGCAGCTTAGTGAGAGGTGATGGCTACACCTTC	CASSLVRGDGYTF
NA	TRBV7-2	TRBJ1-4	TRBD1	TGTGCCAGCAGCTTGGACAGGGGAAATGAAAAACTGTTTTTT	CASSLDRGNEKLFF
NA	TRBV5-1	TRBJ1-5	NA	TGCGCCAGCAGCCTGGGACTAAGGGGGCAGCCCCAGCATTTT	CASSLGLRGQPQHF
once	TRBV6-6	TRBJ2-6	TRBD1	TGTGCCAGCATGGGGACAGGGATTTCTGGGGCCAACGTCCTGACTTTC	CASMGTGISGANVLTF
NA	TRBV6-4	TRBJ1-5	TRBD1	TGTGCCAGCAGCGGACAGGAAGGTCAGCCCCAGCATTTT	CASSGQEGQPQHF
NA	TRBV2	TRBJ2-7	NA	TGTGCCAGCAGCTATGCTTCCTACGAGCAGTACTTC	CASSYASYEQYF
NA	TRBV28	TRBJ1-5	NA	TGTGCCAGCAGTTTAAGACTAGTTAGCAATCAGCCCCAGCATTTT	CASSLRLVSNQPQHF
NA	TRBV6-2/TRBV6-3	TRBJ2-1	TRBD2	TGTGCCAGCACCCCAGCGGGGGTCCCTGACAATGAGCAGTTCTTC	CASTPAGVPDNEQFF
NA	TRBV5-1	TRBJ1-2	NA	TGCGCCAGCAGCTTTTCAGGGGCCGATGGCTACACCTTC	CASSFSGADGYTF
NA	TRBV7-9	TRBJ1-1	NA	TGTGCCAGCAGCCCCTACTCTGAAGCTTTCTTT	CASSPYSEAFF
once	TRBV19	TRBJ2-1	TRBD2	TGTGCCAGTAGTACGTTCGGTAGGACTAGCGGGGCCAGCTCCTACAATGAGCAGTTCTTC	CASSTFGRTSGASSYNEQFF
NA	TRBV4-2	TRBJ2-7	TRBD1	TGTGCCAGCAGCCAAGACGGGGACAGGGGGCCCCTAAGTCTGAACTTC	CASSQDGDRGPLSLNF
NA	TRBV28	TRBJ2-1	NA	TGTGCCAGCAGTTCCGGGACTTATAGTGAGCAGTTCTTC	CASSSGTYSEQFF
NA	TRBV6-4	TRBJ2-6	TRBD1	TGTGCCAGCAGTCCCGGGACAGGGGCTGGGGCCAACGTCCTGACTTTC	CASSPGTGAGANVLTF
NA	TRBV27	TRBJ2-6	NA	TGTGCCAGCAGTCGCGGGACAGAAAACTACTCTGGGGCCAACGTCCTGACTTTC	CASSRGTENYSGANVLTF
NA	TRBV27	TRBJ2-2	TRBD2	TGTGCCAGCAGGACTAGCGGCCTCTTTATTAACACCGGGGAGCTGTTTTTT	CASRTSGLFINTGELFF
NA	TRBV9	TRBJ1-4	NA	TGTGCCAGCAGCGCAGGGGCTCTTAATGAAAAACTGTTTTTT	CASSAGALNEKLFF
NA	TRBV18	TRBJ2-7	NA	TGTGCCAGCTCACCATCGACGGGGAGTGGCGCCTACGAGCAGTACTTC	CASSPSTGSGAYEQYF
NA	TRBV18	TRBJ2-4	TRBD1	TGTGCCAGCTCACCACTGACAGGGGGCGAAAACATTCAGTACTTC	CASSPLTGGENIQYF
NA	TRBV12-3/TRBV12-4	TRBJ1-5	NA	TGTGCCAGCAGTCTCAGGGGAGCCCAGCCCCAGCATTTT	CASSLRGAQPQHF
NA	TRBV18	TRBJ2-7	TRBD2	TGTGCCAGCTCACAAGGGACTAGCAACGAGCAGTACTTC	CASSQGTSNEQYF
NA	TRBV5-6	TRBJ1-5	NA	TGTGCCAGCAGCTTGGGAGGGGGAAAGGACAATCAGCCCCAGCATTTT	CASSLGGGKDNQPQHF
once	TRBV7-8	TRBJ2-2	TRBD2	TGTGCCAGCAGCTTACGTAGCGGGGCCAACACCGGGGAGCTGTTTTTT	CASSLRSGANTGELFF
NA	TRBV19	TRBJ1-5	NA	TGTGCCAGTAGTATCGGACAGTCCTCGGGTCAGCCCCAGCATTTT	CASSIGQSSGQPQHF
NA	TRBV10-3	TRBJ2-5	NA	TGTGCCATCAGTGTTTCCCCTACCGGAGAGACCCAGTACTTC	CAISVSPTGETQYF
NA	TRBV6-5	TRBJ1-5	NA	TGTGCCAGCAGCCCGGGGGGGAGCAATCAGCCCCAGCATTTT	CASSPGGSNQPQHF
NA	TRBV27	TRBJ2-2	TRBD2	TGTGCCAGCAGCCGACTAGCGGGAGAGGGTGCCGGGGAGCTGTTTTTT	CASSRLAGEGAGELFF
NA	TRBV5-1	TRBJ2-5	TRBD2	TGCGCCAGCAGCTTGGCCGGTCTAGCGGAGGAGACCCAGTACTTC	CASSLAGLAEETQYF
NA	TRBV5-1	TRBJ2-7	NA	TGCGCCAGCAGCTTGGAACCAGCGAAATATTCCTACGAGCAGTACTTC	CASSLEPAKYSYEQYF